These 7 T cell receptor beta chains share one sample of origin, sequenced in a study of Ad26.COV2.S vaccination and SARS-CoV-2 variants. Treatment: about 20 received Ad26.COV2.S at low or high dose, single or two shots; several received placebo; per-sample allocation not given. Sampling was done on day 63 after the first vaccine or placebo injection. Sequenced by immunoSEQ multiplex PCR; TCRdb stores in-frame clones only, minus some. This sample has under 300,000 clones, with around 88% found just once. Here the sequenced sample was peripheral blood, taken in a trial of Ad26.COV2.S vaccine versus placebo. The receptors come from a person aged 18-65 years who received the Ad26.COV2.S COVID-19 vaccine or a placebo.

This chain joins TRBV5-6 and TRBJ1-5, with 9 bases lining up with TRBD1. The J segment lost 6 bases and the V segment lost 2 bases, leaving 12 bases of the junction unmatched. The CDR3 covers 17 residues. Germline loops: CDR1 SGHDT, CDR2 YYEEEE. The CDR3 DNA reads as TGTGCCAGCAGCTTCTGGACAGGGGCCCGCCCGGGTCAGCCCCAGCATTTT. This codes for CASSFWTGARPGQPQHF. Using reference TRBV5-6 and TRBJ1-5 for the parts outside the CDR3, the full variable domain is DAGVTQSPTHLIKTRGQQVTLRCSPKSGHDTVSWYQQALGQGPQFIFQYYEEEERQRGNFPDRFSGHQFPNYSSELNVNALLLGDSALYLCASSFWTGARPGQPQHFGDGTRLSIL.

The rearrangement links TRBV6-2 or TRBV6-3 to TRBJ2-4; tentatively, D is TRBD1 (6 bases). The CDR3 loop spans 17 amino acids. The germline gives CDR1 MNHEY, CDR2 SVGEGT. Trimming took 6 bases from V and 0 from J, leaving 18 bases between them. Here the CDR3 DNA reads TGTGCCAGCAGCTGGGACAAGACAATACTAGCCAAAAACATTCAGTACTTC. This sequence encodes CASSWDKTILAKNIQYF.

The gene calls are TRBV19 and TRBJ1-1; D not certain. The CDR3 totals 17 residues. V lost 4 bases, J lost 1 base, and 19 bases lay in between. Per the germline V gene, CDR1 is LNHDA and CDR2 is SQIVND (reference sequence). Written as DNA, the CDR3 is TGTGCCAGTAGTACCCGGGTCTACTTGGGCGGGAACACTGAAGCTTTCTTT. Its translation: CASSTRVYLGGNTEAFF.

V is TRBV2 and J is TRBJ1-1; TRBD1 is a possible D gene (6 bases). Germline values: CDR1 SNHLY, CDR2 FYNNEI. The CDR3 consists of 15 residues. Trimming cost V 6 bases and J 5 bases, with 19 bases left between them. The CDR3 region has the DNA TGTGCCAGCAGCGGGACAAACCATGAGCGAACTGAAGCTTTCTTT. Translating it yields CASSGTNHERTEAFF.

The chain has TRBV12-3 or TRBV12-4 and TRBJ1-2, with 7 nucleotides matching TRBD1. J gave up 4 bases and V 7 bases, and 6 bases lay outside the gene matches. The CDR3 has 13 residues. The CDR3 here is CASIKTGPYGYTF. CDR3 in DNA: TGTGCCAGCATAAAGACAGGGCCCTATGGCTACACCTTC.

The rearrangement joins TRBV14 to TRBJ2-1; TRBD1 matches 7 bases. CDR1 is SGHDN, CDR2 FVKESK, per germline. The CDR3 spans 14 residues. V dropped 4 bases and J dropped 8; count of bases not matched to a gene: 8. The chain's CDR3 is CASSRTTGFDEQFF. The CDR3 bases are TGTGCCAGCAGCCGAACGACAGGGTTCGATGAGCAGTTCTTC.

The rearrangement links TRBV3-1 (or the pseudogene TRBV3-2) to TRBJ1-3, with no clear D. Germline CDR1 is LGHDT and CDR2 is YNNKEL (reference sequence). CDR3 size: 14 residues. Trimming cost V 2 bases and J 4 bases, with 9 bases left between them. CDR3 residues: CASSQQGQGNTIYF. CDR3 sequence (DNA): TGTGCCAGCAGCCAACAAGGGCAAGGAAACACCATATATTTT.